This TCR beta chain was identified in a study of OX40 agonist ivuxolimab in advanced cancers. Study as a whole: Participants averaged roughly 57 years of age (range about 23 to 79) and were 75% to 90% male. Study conclusions and caveats: By week 6 at 0.1 to 3.0 mg/kg, blood CD4+ and CD8+ T cells had expanded clonally.

This clone was seen a few times. Its antigen is not identified. Produced via immunoSEQ multiplex PCR; TCRdb's table is partial and in-frame only. The sample lists 150,000 to 180,000 clones; around 94% were seen once. V was clipped by 3 bases and J by 9 bases, with 12 bases between them. The CDR3 is 12 residues long. The germline CDR1 and CDR2 sequences are SGHTA and FQGTGA. The sequence was collected from an adult with an advanced solid tumor such as melanoma, head and neck, liver or kidney cancer. The rearrangement joins TRBV7-3 to TRBJ2-7; possible D gene TRBD1, 5 bases. This specimen consisted of CD4+ or CD8+ T cells sorted from blood, obtained in a trial of the OX40 agonist ivuxolimab. The CDR3 coding sequence is TGTGCCAGCAGCTTCCCTGACAGCCCGCAGTACTTC. It codes for CASSFPDSPQYF.